The 11 T cell receptor beta chains in this list originate from one sample, sequenced in a study of vaccination and CD4 T cells after COVID-19. These receptors' targets are unknown. Described time point: late sampling 161 to 241 days after vaccination in a few convalescent patients. Treatment in this sample: roughly 10-day PBMC culture with coronavirus spike peptide pools or control peptides (ViraFEST assay). Scientists ran DNA taken from cultured CD4+ T cells through the Oncomine TCR Beta short-read assay for sequencing. Each CDR3 protein gets one entry after TCRdb re-called the PCR reads with MiXCR. The table has 20,000 to 25,000 distinct CDR3 sequences, around a third seen once. This specimen consisted of CD4+ T cells from blood, cultured in vitro, obtained about 7 months after SARS-CoV-2 vaccination. The source is a human donor who had recovered from COVID-19.

The chain carries TRBV20-1 and TRBJ1-1; D is undetermined. V shed 3 bases and J shed 6 bases, with 8 bases lying between them. Germline CDR1 reads DFQATT; CDR2 reads SNEGSKA (reference sequence). The CDR3 spans 11 residues. Here the CDR3 DNA reads TGCAGTGCTAGGGAATGGTCTGAAGCTTTCTTT. It translates to CSAREWSEAFF.

This clonotype appeared once. The chain recombines TRBV18 with TRBJ2-5; D remains ambiguous. Trimming cost V 1 base and J 5 bases, with 8 bases left between them. This CDR3 has 13 amino acids. Germline values: CDR1 KGHSH, CDR2 LQKENI. The DNA of the CDR3 is TGTGCCAGCTCACCACGTACCACGGAGACCCAGTACTTC. Protein sequence: CASSPRTTETQYF.

This clonotype was seen more than once but under ten times. The chain uses TRBV7-9 and TRBJ2-1; TRBD2 matches at 14 bases. The CDR3 consists of 15 residues. Germline assignment: CDR1 SEHNR and CDR2 FQNEAQ (reference sequence). The V gene end was trimmed by 5 bases and the J gene end by 10 bases; junction bases not matched to a gene: 7. The CDR3 is CASSQPGLAGDEQFF. DNA for the CDR3: TGTGCCAGCAGCCAGCCGGGACTAGCGGGAGACGAGCAGTTCTTC.

The chain links TRBV6-1 to TRBJ2-5; D not certain. V lost 10 bases and J lost 4, with 28 bases in between. CDR3 length: 17 residues. Germline lookup yields CDR1 MNHNS and CDR2 SASEGT. DNA for the CDR3: TGTGCCACCCAGGACCGGGTGGTGGGAAAAGGGCGAGAGACCCAGTACTTC. As protein: CATQDRVVGKGRETQYF.

As for this clonotype: One end of the junction varies from germline; a read error may be responsible. This rearrangement joins TRBV19 to TRBJ1-6, with D tentatively TRBD1 (5 bases). Germline CDR1 LNHDA, CDR2 SQIVND (reference sequence). The CDR3 runs 13 residues. CDR3 sequence: CASSNQGHSPLYF. The CDR3, as DNA: TGTGCCAGTAGTAACCAGGGCCATTCACCCCTCTACTTT.

Here the CDR3 DNA reads TGTGCCAGCAGCTTAGCCTACAATGAGCAGTTCTTC. The encoded protein is CASSLAYNEQFF. J is TRBJ2-1 and V is TRBV7-2; D is ambiguous. The germline V gene has CDR1 SGHTA and CDR2 FQGNSA. Trimming took off 0 bases at V and 3 bases at J, with 0 bases between the two ends. The CDR3 spans 12 residues.

The CDR3 loop is CASSWSGRQPREQYF. DNA for the CDR3: TGTGCCAGCAGTTGGAGCGGGAGACAACCTAGAGAGCAGTACTTC. The chain is built from TRBV27 and TRBJ2-7; the match to TRBD2 covers 8 bases. The CDR3 totals 15 residues. Germline trimming cut 4 bases from V and 7 bases from J; bases unmatched to any gene: 12. CDR1 is MNHEY and CDR2 is SMNVEV in the germline V gene (reference sequence).

This clonotype was seen a handful of times. The V call is TRBV7-9, the J call TRBJ1-1; no reliable D call. Germline CDR1 and CDR2: SEHNR and FQNEAQ (reference sequence). V was cut by 4 bases and J by 4 bases, with 10 bases left in between. CDR3 length equals 13 residues. The CDR3 DNA reads as TGTGCCAGCAGCTCAACAGTGGGCACTGAAGCTTTCTTT. Amino acids: CASSSTVGTEAFF.

This clonotype has just a few counts. J is TRBJ2-5 and V is TRBV7-8; tentatively, D is TRBD1 or TRBD2 (5 bases each). This CDR3 region has 14 residues. The germline V gene has CDR1 SGHVS and CDR2 FQNEAQ. Trimming stripped 4 bases from V and 5 bases from J, with 14 bases between. This CDR3 reads CASSSLRGAETQYF. The CDR3 coding sequence is TGTGCCAGCAGCTCCCTTCGGGGCGCCGAGACCCAGTACTTC.

In its sample, this clonotype was seen a few times. The chain carries TRBV6-1 and TRBJ1-1, with D maybe TRBD1 (6 bases). There are 13 residues in the CDR3. The germline CDR1 and CDR2 sequences are MNHNS and SASEGT. V was pared by 6 bases and J by 3 bases, with 11 bases between. The CDR3, as DNA: TGTGCCAGCAGCCAACAGGGTTACACTGAAGCTTTCTTT. Encoded protein: CASSQQGYTEAFF.

This clonotype showed up just a few times. This chain joins TRBV6-2 or TRBV6-3 and TRBJ2-3, with TRBD2 identical over 13 bases. The V gene end was trimmed by 6 bases and the J gene end by 10 bases; junction bases not matched to a gene: 10. Germline CDR1 and CDR2: MNHEY and SVGEGT. The CDR3 extends over 15 amino acids. CDR3 coding DNA: TGTGCCAGCAGCCCAGTTGGACTAGCGGGAGTTCCGCAGTATTTT. This codes for CASSPVGLAGVPQYF.